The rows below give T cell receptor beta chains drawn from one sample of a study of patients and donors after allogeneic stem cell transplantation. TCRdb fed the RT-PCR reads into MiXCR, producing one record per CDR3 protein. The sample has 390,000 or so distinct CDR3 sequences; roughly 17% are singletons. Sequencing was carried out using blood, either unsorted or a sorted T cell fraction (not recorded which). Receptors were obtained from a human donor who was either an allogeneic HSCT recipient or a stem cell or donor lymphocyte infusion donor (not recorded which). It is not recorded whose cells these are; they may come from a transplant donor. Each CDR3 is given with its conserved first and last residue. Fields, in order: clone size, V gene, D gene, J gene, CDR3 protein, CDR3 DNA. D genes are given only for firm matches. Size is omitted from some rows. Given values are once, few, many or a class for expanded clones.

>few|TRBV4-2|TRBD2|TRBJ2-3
CASSQPAGLADTDTQYF
TGTGCCAGCAGCCAACCGGCGGGACTAGCGGATACAGATACGCAGTATTTT
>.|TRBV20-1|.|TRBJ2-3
CSARKTGFPTQYF
TGCAGTGCTAGAAAGACAGGTTTTCCTACGCAGTATTTT
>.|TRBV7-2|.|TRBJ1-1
CASSSDTRAFF
TGTGCCAGCAGCTCCGATACCCGGGCTTTCTTT
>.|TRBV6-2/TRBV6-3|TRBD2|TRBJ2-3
CASSRGGRGSKYF
TGTGCCAGCAGTCGGGGGGGGCGCGGGTCCAAGTATTTT
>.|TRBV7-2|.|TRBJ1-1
CASSLESWGRNTEAFF
TGTGCCAGCAGCTTAGAGTCCTGGGGGCGGAACACTGAAGCTTTCTTT
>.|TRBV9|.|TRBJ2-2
CASTLEGRANTGELFF
TGTGCCAGCACTCTAGAGGGCAGGGCGAACACCGGGGAGCTGTTTTTT
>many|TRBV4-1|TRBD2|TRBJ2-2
CASSGTSGRSGELFF
TGCGCCAGCAGCGGGACTAGCGGGAGGTCCGGGGAGCTGTTTTTT
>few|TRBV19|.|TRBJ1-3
CASSIGWKSSGNTIYF
TGTGCCAGTAGTATCGGCTGGAAGAGCTCTGGAAACACCATATATTTT
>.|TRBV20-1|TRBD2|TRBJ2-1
CSAASGSSSYNEQFF
TGCAGTGCTGCTAGCGGGTCGAGCTCCTACAATGAGCAGTTCTTC
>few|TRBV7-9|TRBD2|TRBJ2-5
CASSFSGSETQYF
TGTGCCAGCAGCTTTAGCGGGAGCGAGACCCAGTACTTC
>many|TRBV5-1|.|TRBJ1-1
CASSLGPNTEAFF
TGTGCCAGCAGCTTAGGACCGAACACTGAAGCTTTCTTT
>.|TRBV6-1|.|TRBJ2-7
CASSVLDSTYEQYF
TGTGCCAGCAGTGTCTTGGACAGTACCTACGAGCAGTACTTC
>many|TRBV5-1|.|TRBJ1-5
CASSLGQGGNQPQHF
TGCGCCAGCAGCTTGGGTCAGGGTGGAAATCAGCCCCAGCATTTT
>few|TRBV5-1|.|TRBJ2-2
CASSRPEGRGELFF
TGCGCCAGCAGCCGCCCTGAGGGCCGAGGGGAGCTGTTTTTT
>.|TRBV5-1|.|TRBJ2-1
CASSSDPYNEQFF
TGCGCCAGCAGCTCTGACCCTTACAATGAGCAGTTCTTC
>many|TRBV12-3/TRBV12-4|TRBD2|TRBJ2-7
CASSREGQISYEQYF
TGTGCCAGCAGTCGGGAGGGGCAGATCTCCTACGAGCAGTACTTC
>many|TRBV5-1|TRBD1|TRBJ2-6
CASSHGQVGANVLTF
TGCGCCAGCAGCCACGGACAGGTTGGGGCCAACGTCCTGACTTTC
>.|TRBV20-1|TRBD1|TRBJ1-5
CSATPGQGWQPQHF
TGCAGTGCTACACCGGGACAGGGTTGGCAGCCCCAGCATTTT
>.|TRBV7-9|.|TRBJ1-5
CASSLGGRFSNQPQHF
TGTGCCAGCAGCTTAGGGGGGAGGTTTAGCAATCAGCCCCAGCATTTT
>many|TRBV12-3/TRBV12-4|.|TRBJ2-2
CASSSKLGGELFF
TGTGCCAGCAGTTCTAAACTGGGCGGGGAGCTGTTTTTT